This entry is about one TCR beta chain. These data originate in a study of blood T cell repertoires in COVID-19. TCRdb's table, derived via immunoSEQ multiplex PCR, lists solely in-frame clones and lacks some. The data hold around 450,000 clones, with 90% observed a single time. The V end was cut by 9 bases, the J end by 5 bases, with 13 bases between. Germline loops: CDR1 LNHDA, CDR2 SQIVND (reference sequence). The length of the CDR3 is 12 residues. The rearrangement joins TRBV19 to TRBJ2-5; TRBD2 is a possible D gene (5 bases). The TCR comes from a man younger than 30 who had recovered from COVID-19. Sequences were obtained from PBMCs or T cells enriched from blood (not recorded which). CDR3 sequence reads: CARVGVMETQYF. CDR3 bases: TGTGCCAGAGTGGGAGTTATGGAGACCCAGTACTTC. Complete variable domain (other parts from reference TRBV19 and TRBJ2-5): DGGITQSPKYLFRKEGQNVTLSCEQNLNHDAMYWYRQDPGQGLRLIYYSQIVNDFQKGDIAEGYSVSREKKESFPLTVTSAQKNPTAFYLCARVGVMETQYFGPGTRLLVL.